The 11 T cell receptor beta chains listed next were all sequenced from one sample in a study of T cells in Graves' hyperthyroidism and ophthalmopathy (dated by TCRdb to 2018 to 2020). The library relied on multiplex PCR. Reads for this sample came from an Illumina HiSeq 2000. The TCR beta CDR3 regions were amplified from RNA transcripts. The TCR CDR3 was subjected to a first round of RT-PCR using the HTBI primer set and the Qiagen OneStep RT-PCR kit. The public reads were quality trimmed at Q25 with fastp and then assembled into clones with MiXCR by TCRdb, keeping productive beta chains. Rows merge per CDR3 protein into single entries with the most common DNA and genes. This sample holds approximately 530,000 distinct CDR3 sequences; roughly 17% were observed only once. In total, the top ten clones hold 15% to 20% of the sample. Sequences were obtained from blood. The receptors stem from a woman between 18 and 29 years old with Graves' hyperthyroidism.

The table lists this clonotype with many counts. This sequence joins TRBV5-1 and TRBJ2-1, with TRBD2 matching over 7 bases. This CDR3 is built from 16 residues. The germline gives CDR1 SGHRS, CDR2 YFSETQ. The J segment lost 7 bases and the V segment lost 5 bases, leaving 15 bases of the junction unmatched. The CDR3: CASSTQGGRLENEQFF. In nucleotides, the CDR3 is TGCGCCAGCAGTACCCAGGGCGGGAGATTGGAGAATGAGCAGTTCTTC.

J is TRBJ2-1 and V is TRBV7-2, with a weak D call TRBD2 (7 bases). CDR1 and CDR2 from the germline V gene are SGHTA and FQGNSA. The CDR3 is 16 residues long. Trimming took 1 base from V and 10 from J, leaving 20 bases between them. CDR3 region: CASSLGVRGADSEQFF. For the CDR3, the DNA is TGTGCCAGCAGCTTAGGGGTCCGGGGGGCCGACTCAGAGCAGTTCTTC.

This clonotype was picked up many times. CDR3 in amino acids: CASSYPTGGRSYEQYF. The CDR3 nucleotides are TGTGCCAGCAGTTACCCGACAGGGGGTAGGTCCTACGAGCAGTACTTC. The chain uses TRBV6-5 and TRBJ2-7, with 9 bases identical to TRBD1. The ends lost 2 bases at V and 1 base at J; junction bases unmatched: 6. CDR3 size: 16 residues. CDR1 is MNHEY and CDR2 is SVGAGI in the germline V gene.

This clonotype was counted many times. The chain joins TRBV30 to TRBJ2-1; 11 bases are shared with TRBD2. Trimming at V came to 4 bases and at J to 9 bases, leaving 11 bases not matched to a gene. The germline V gene has CDR1 GTSNPN and CDR2 SVGIG (reference sequence). This CDR3 comprises 15 residues. This CDR3 reads CAWTVLAGATGEQFF. As DNA, the CDR3 is TGTGCCTGGACTGTACTAGCGGGAGCTACAGGTGAGCAGTTCTTC.

This clonotype has at least ten counts. This chain connects TRBV7-2 to TRBJ2-5; weak D call: TRBD2 (5 bases). CDR3 length: 15 amino acids. The V gene lost 5 bases and the J gene lost 0 bases, with 13 bases spanning the gap. CDR1 is SGHTA, CDR2 FQGNSA, per germline. The CDR3 DNA reads as TGTGCCAGCAGCCCTCAGACGGGAAACCAAGAGACCCAGTACTTC. This gives the protein CASSPQTGNQETQYF.

This clonotype was recorded at least ten times. The chain employs TRBV13 and TRBJ2-7; possibly TRBD2 for D (5 bases). CDR1 is PRHDT, CDR2 FYEKMQ, per germline (reference sequence). This CDR3 spans 13 amino acids. V lost 5 bases and J 6 bases, leaving 14 bases between the germline ends. The CDR3 DNA is TGTGCCAGCAGCCAAACCGGCGGGCGCGAGCAGTACTTC. Residues: CASSQTGGREQYF.

This clonotype was seen repeatedly, ten times or more. V usage is TRBV20-1 and J usage is TRBJ2-5; TRBD2 matches 11 bases. Germline-derived CDR1 and CDR2 are DFQATT and SNEGSKA (reference sequence). The CDR3 extends over 15 amino acids. The V gene end was trimmed by 3 bases and the J gene end by 1 base; junction bases not matched to a gene: 4. The CDR3 bases are TGCAGTGCTAGGACTAGCGGGGATATCCAAGAGACCCAGTACTTC. Its translation: CSARTSGDIQETQYF.

The V gene is TRBV6-2 or TRBV6-3, the J gene TRBJ2-2; D is uncertain. The CDR3 consists of 16 residues. V dropped 5 bases and J dropped 1 base, with 14 bases sitting between them. From germline, CDR1 is MNHEY and CDR2 SVGEGT. CDR3 coding DNA: TGTGCCAGCAGTCTATGGGGAAGGGAGAACACCGGGGAGCTGTTTTTT. Its protein is CASSLWGRENTGELFF.

At least ten counts were recorded for this clonotype. A much larger clone lies one base from this, so it may be a read error. The rearrangement links TRBV20-1 to TRBJ2-1; the D gene is possibly TRBD1 (6 bases). Trimming cost V 6 bases and J 4 bases, with 13 bases left between them. CDR1 DFQATT and CDR2 SNEGSKA come from the germline V gene (reference sequence). This CDR3 region has 13 residues. This CDR3 is CSAARTAYNEQFF. CDR3 nucleotide sequence: TGCAGTGCAGCCAGGACAGCGTACAATGAGCAGTTCTTC.

This clonotype was counted only a few times. The chain uses TRBV2 and TRBJ2-5; TRBD2 agrees at 10 bases. The CDR3 consists of 14 residues. J gave up 5 bases and V 5 bases, and 5 bases lay outside the gene matches. Germline V gene sequence: CDR1 SNHLY, CDR2 FYNNEI. The chain's CDR3 is CASSSGGAFETQYF. CDR3 DNA: TGTGCCAGCAGTAGCGGGGGGGCCTTTGAGACCCAGTACTTC.

V is TRBV7-9 and J is TRBJ2-5, with TRBD1 matching over 8 bases. Trimming took 5 bases from V and 10 from J; bases not matched to a gene: 9. Per the germline V gene, CDR1 is SEHNR and CDR2 is FQNEAQ (reference sequence). The CDR3 consists of 13 residues. The DNA of the CDR3 is TGTGCCAGCAGCGCTACCCAGGGGGCAGACCAGTACTTC. Translated: CASSATQGADQYF.